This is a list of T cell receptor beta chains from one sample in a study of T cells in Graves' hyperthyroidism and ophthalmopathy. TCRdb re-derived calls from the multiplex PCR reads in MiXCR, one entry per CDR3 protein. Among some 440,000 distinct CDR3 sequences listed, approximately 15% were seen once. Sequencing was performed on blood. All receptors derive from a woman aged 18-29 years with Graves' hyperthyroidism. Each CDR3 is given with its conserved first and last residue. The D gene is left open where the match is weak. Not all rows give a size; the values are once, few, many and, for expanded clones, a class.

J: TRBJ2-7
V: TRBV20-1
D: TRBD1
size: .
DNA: TGCAGTGCTAGAAGGACCAGGGGGCAATACGAGCAGTACTTC
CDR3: CSARRTRGQYEQYF

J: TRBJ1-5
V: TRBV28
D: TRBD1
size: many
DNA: TGTGCCAGCAGCCCCCGGACAGGGATGAGCAATCAGCCCCAGCATTTT
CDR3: CASSPRTGMSNQPQHF

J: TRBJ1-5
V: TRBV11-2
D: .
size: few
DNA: TGTGCCAGCAGCTTAGCCCTTAATCAGCCCCAGCATTTT
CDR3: CASSLALNQPQHF

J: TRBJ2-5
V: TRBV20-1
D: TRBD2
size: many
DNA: TGCAGTGCTCGGAGTAGCGGGAGGGCGGAGACCCAGTACTTC
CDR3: CSARSSGRAETQYF

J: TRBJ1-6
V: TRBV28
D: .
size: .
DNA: TGTGCCAGCAGTCCACGGAGACAGCTCGGGCCGGATTCACCCCTCCACTTT
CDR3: CASSPRRQLGPDSPLHF

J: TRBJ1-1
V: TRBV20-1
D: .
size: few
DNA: TGCAGTGCTAGAGATGCCATGAACACTGAAGCTTTCTTT
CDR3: CSARDAMNTEAFF

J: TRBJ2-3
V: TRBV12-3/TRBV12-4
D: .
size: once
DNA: TGTGCCAGCAGTTTAGAGGGATTCCAGTATTTT
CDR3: CASSLEGFQYF

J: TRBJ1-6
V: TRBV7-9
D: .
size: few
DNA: TGTGCCAGCAGCGGGGAGGGGGACTCACCCCTCCACTTT
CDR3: CASSGEGDSPLHF

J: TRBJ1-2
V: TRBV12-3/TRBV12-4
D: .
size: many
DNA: TGTGCCAGCAGTTTAGGGTCTGGCGGCTACACCTTC
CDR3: CASSLGSGGYTF

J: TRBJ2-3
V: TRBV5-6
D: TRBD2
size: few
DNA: TGTGCCAGCAGCGTATTTAGCGGGACCTTCACCCATACGCAGTATTTT
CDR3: CASSVFSGTFTHTQYF

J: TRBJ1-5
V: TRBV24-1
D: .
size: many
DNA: TGTGCCACCAGTAAAGCAGGGTACCAGCCCCAGCATTTT
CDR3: CATSKAGYQPQHF

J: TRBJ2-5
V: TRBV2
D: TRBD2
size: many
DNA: TGTGCCAGCAGTGGGGGACTAGCGGGGCGCCAAGAGACCCAGTACTTC
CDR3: CASSGGLAGRQETQYF

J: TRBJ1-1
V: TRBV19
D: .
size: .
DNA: TGTGCCAGTAGTATGGCCCGGTGGGGTACAACCTTGAACACTGAAGCTTTCTTT
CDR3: CASSMARWGTTLNTEAFF

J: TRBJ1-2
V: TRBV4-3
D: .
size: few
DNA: TGCGCCAGCAGCCAAGGCCAAGGGACGCCCTATGGCTACACCTTC
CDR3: CASSQGQGTPYGYTF